This record concerns one T cell receptor beta chain sequence. In the study's own analysis: Reference gene primer amplification in the assay estimated nucleated cell counts. Assay: immunoSEQ multiplex PCR; the TCRdb copy retains only in-frame clones and omits some. The V and J calls and clone size come from that table; D and trimming were worked out from the DNA. The sample carries about 270,000 clones, 82% recorded once. Germline V gene sequence: CDR1 SGHTA, CDR2 FQGTGA. V lost 5 bases, J lost 2 bases, and 5 bases stayed unmatched. The CDR3 loop spans 15 amino acids. These data belong to a study of blood T cell repertoires in COVID-19. Overall study: The United States, Italy and Spain were the sources of the acute and convalescent COVID-19 samples. T cells, B-cell-depleted T cells, or PBMCs provided the cDNA or gDNA that served as material.

The chain has TRBV7-3 and TRBJ2-1; 8 nucleotides line up with TRBD2. Material: peripheral blood. The clonotype originates from a woman between 18 and 30 years old with acute or convalescent COVID-19. The CDR3 is CASSLSGSPYNEQFF. The DNA for the CDR3 is TGTGCCAGCAGCCTAAGCGGGAGCCCCTACAATGAGCAGTTCTTC.